This T cell receptor beta chain stems from a study of human T cells and chemical hapten exposure. Study background: Per-sample TCR yield variability stemmed mainly from small pooled library volume differences.

This clonotype has a count of ten or more. An end of the junction differs from the germline gene, which may be a read error. The time point was: patch test 1, 2 weeks after DPC sensitization. The treatment was: therapeutic diphenylcyclopropenone sensitization with weekly scalp DPC. Individual cDNA molecules received unique molecular identifiers in the library. Original processing notes: The median was roughly 95,000 TCRs per sample, ranging about 20,000 to 690,600. TCRdb re-derived calls from the RACE reads in MiXCR, one entry per CDR3 protein. The authors' filters were not applied to this entry. Among approximately 60,000 distinct CDR3 sequences listed, 9.3% were seen once. The germline V gene encodes CDR1 SEHNR and CDR2 FQNEAQ (reference sequence). The CDR3 runs to 16 residues.

The sequencing here drew on whole blood, taken in connection with sensitization to the hapten diphenylcyclopropenone (DPC). The clonotype was recovered from a woman between 40 and 50 years old with alopecia areata. Some clones in this sample may be carry-over from other donors' samples. The chain employs TRBV7-9 and TRBJ2-1, with TRBD1 matching 7 bases. The CDR3: CASSLADRDINNEQFF. The CDR3 DNA reads TGTGCCAGCAGCCTAGCCGACAGGGATATCAACAATGAGCAGTTCTTC.